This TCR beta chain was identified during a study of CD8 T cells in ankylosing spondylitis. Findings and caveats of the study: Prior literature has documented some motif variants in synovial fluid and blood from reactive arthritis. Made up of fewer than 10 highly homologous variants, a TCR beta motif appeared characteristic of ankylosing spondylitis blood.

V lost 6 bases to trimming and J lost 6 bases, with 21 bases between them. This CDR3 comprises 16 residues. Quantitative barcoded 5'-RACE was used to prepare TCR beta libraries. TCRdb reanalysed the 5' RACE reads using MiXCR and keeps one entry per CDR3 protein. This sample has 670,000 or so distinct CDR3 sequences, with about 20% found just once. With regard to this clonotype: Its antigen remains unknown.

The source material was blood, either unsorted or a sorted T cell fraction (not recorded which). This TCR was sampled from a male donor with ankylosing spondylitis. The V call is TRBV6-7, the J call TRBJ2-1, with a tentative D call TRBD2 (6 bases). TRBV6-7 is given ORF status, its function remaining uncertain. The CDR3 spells CASSKPLALPVNEQFF. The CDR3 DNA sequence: TGTGCCAGCAGCAAGCCACTAGCCCTTCCCGTCAATGAGCAGTTCTTC.